Below are 17 T cell receptor beta chains sequenced from a single sample in a study of T cell repertoires in cytomegalovirus infection (dated 2019 in TCRdb). TCRdb lists the instrument as Illumina HiSeq 1500. The raw public data were reprocessed by TCRdb itself: fastp quality trimming at Q25, MiXCR clonotype calling, in-frame beta chains only. Rows matching on CDR3 protein sequence are summarized as one entry with the most common DNA and genes. The sample contains 68,000 or so distinct CDR3 sequences, under 25% of them found a single time. Around 79% of the sample is taken by the ten largest. What these receptors recognize is not known. The sequenced sample was PBMCs, sequenced either directly or after in vitro stimulation (not recorded which). The receptors were gathered from a human donor in good health (CMV status not recorded). Some clones in this sample may be carry-over from other donors' samples.

The chain carries TRBV7-9 and TRBJ2-1, with 13 bases aligning to TRBD2. V shed 2 bases, J shed 5 bases, and the junction held 12 bases outside the gene matches. This CDR3 contains 19 residues. CDR1 and CDR2 from the germline V gene are SEHNR and FQNEAQ (reference sequence). DNA for the CDR3: TGTGCCAGCAGCTTATTCGCTTATGATGGGACTAGCGGGAACAATGAGCAGTTCTTC. Translation gives CASSLFAYDGTSGNNEQFF. The complete variable domain, with remaining parts taken from reference TRBV7-9 and TRBJ2-1, reads DTGVSQNPRHKITKRGQNVTFRCDPISEHNRLYWYRQTLGQGPEFLTYFQNEAQLEKSRLLSDRFSAERPKGSFSTLEIQRTEQGDSAMYLCASSLFAYDGTSGNNEQFFGPGTRLTVL.

This clonotype was detected only a few times. The chain joins TRBV4-3 to TRBJ2-3; 7 bases line up with TRBD2. The V gene end was trimmed by 4 bases and the J gene end by 0 bases; junction bases not matched to a gene: 1. Germline V gene lookup returns CDR1 LGHNA and CDR2 YSLEER. This CDR3 is 14 amino acids long. In nucleotides, the CDR3 is TGCGCCAGCAGCCGGGGGGGGAGCACAGATACGCAGTATTTT. Residues: CASSRGGSTDTQYF.

V is TRBV14 and J is TRBJ1-1; 8 nucleotides line up with TRBD1. Germline V gene data show CDR1 as SGHDN and CDR2 as FVKESK. There are 15 residues in the CDR3. Unmatched junction bases numbered 7, after V lost 3 bases and J lost 4 bases. CDR3 in amino acids: CASSQMTGEGTEAFF. The CDR3 DNA is TGTGCCAGCAGCCAGATGACAGGGGAGGGCACTGAAGCTTTCTTT.

This clonotype came up a few times. This chain uses TRBV11-3 with TRBJ2-2, with a weak D call TRBD2 (5 bases). CDR3 size: 15 residues. Trimming removed 1 base at V and 2 bases at J, with 8 bases between. Germline V gives CDR1 SGHNT, CDR2 YENEEA. The DNA for the CDR3 is TGTGCCAGCAGCTTAGCGGGAACTAACACCGGGGAGCTGTTTTTT. This sequence encodes CASSLAGTNTGELFF. Drawing the rest from reference TRBV11-3 and TRBJ2-2, the complete variable domain is EAGVVQSPRYKIIEKKQPVAFWCNPISGHNTLYWYLQNLGQGPELLIRYENEEAVDDSQLPKDRFSAERLKGVDSTLKIQPAELGDSAVYLCASSLAGTNTGELFFGEGSRLTVL.

The chain uses TRBV6-6 and TRBJ1-1; TRBD1 aligns across 9 bases. Trimming cost V 0 bases and J 5 bases; bases outside gene matches: 13. CDR1 is MNHNY and CDR2 is SVGAGI in the germline V gene (reference sequence). The CDR3 is 18 residues long. CDR3 loop: CASSYSWGQGGLETEAFF. CDR3 nucleotide sequence: TGTGCCAGCAGTTACTCGTGGGGACAGGGAGGTTTGGAAACTGAAGCTTTCTTT.

This rearrangement joins TRBV7-2 to TRBJ2-2; 8 positions match TRBD2. V gave up 6 bases and J gave up 4 bases; unmatched junction bases: 7. This CDR3 comprises 15 residues. Germline V CDR1 and CDR2: SGHTA, FQGNSA. CDR3 sequence (DNA): TGTGCCAGCAGTCGACTAGCGCTATCCACCGGGGAGCTGTTTTTT. Amino acid sequence: CASSRLALSTGELFF.

V usage is TRBV12-3 or TRBV12-4 and J usage is TRBJ2-5; D uncertain. The CDR3 sequence is 12 residues long. Trimming removed 5 bases from V and 5 bases from J, with 9 bases in between. The CDR3 DNA sequence: TGTGCCAGCAGTGACCTTCTGGAGACCCAGTACTTC. Protein: CASSDLLETQYF.

The chain has TRBV19 and TRBJ2-3; maybe TRBD2 (5 bases). The V gene's germline CDR1 is LNHDA and CDR2 SQIVND (reference sequence). The V gene lost 3 bases and the J gene lost 9 bases, with 7 bases spanning the gap. This CDR3 is built from 11 residues. The CDR3 DNA is TGTGCCAGTAGTATCGGGGTGACGCAGTATTTT. It specifies CASSIGVTQYF.

The chain combines TRBV12-3 or TRBV12-4 with TRBJ2-7, with 11 bases matching TRBD2. The CDR3 consists of 16 residues. V was pared by 3 bases and J by 3 bases, with 7 bases of the junction left unmatched. CDR3 protein: CASSFGTSGVLYEQYF. DNA for the CDR3: TGTGCCAGCAGTTTTGGGACTAGCGGAGTCCTCTACGAGCAGTACTTC.

This clonotype was seen at least ten times. This chain joins TRBV7-6 and TRBJ1-1, with 7 nucleotides matching TRBD1. There are 13 residues in the CDR3. The junction had 3 bases not matched to a gene; V was cut back by 5 bases and J by 3 bases. Germline V CDR1 and CDR2: SGHVS, FNYEAQ. CDR3 DNA sequence: TGTGCCAGCAGCCAAACAGGGGACACTGAAGCTTTCTTT. Its translation is CASSQTGDTEAFF.

Many counts were recorded for this clonotype. The V and J genes are TRBV11-2 and TRBJ2-4; the D is unclear. CDR1 and CDR2 (germline): SGHAT, FQNNGV. This CDR3 comprises 15 residues. V was shortened by 1 base and J by 10 bases, with 17 bases between the two germline ends. CDR3 bases: TGTGCCAGCAGCTTAGCCCCCGGTACTCAAGGGATTCAGTACTTC. It encodes CASSLAPGTQGIQYF.

This clonotype was counted between two and nine times. The chain couples TRBV20-1 to TRBJ2-5, with a possible D match to TRBD2 (6 bases). There are 15 residues in the CDR3. V lost 6 bases, J lost 2 bases, and 19 bases lay in between. The V gene's germline CDR1 is DFQATT and CDR2 SNEGSKA (reference sequence). CDR3 nucleotides: TGCAGTGCCGACCCCGGGGCGGGAAGACAAGAGACCCAGTACTTC. Its protein product is CSADPGAGRQETQYF.

This clonotype appeared a few times. J is TRBJ1-2 and V is TRBV19; a weak D match, TRBD1 (5 bases). Trimming stripped 0 bases from V and 8 bases from J, with 13 bases between. Germline-derived CDR1 and CDR2 are LNHDA and SQIVND (reference sequence). This CDR3 contains 14 residues. CDR3 nucleotides: TGTGCCAGTAGTATAGATCGGGGGATGAGCGGCTACACCTTC. It specifies CASSIDRGMSGYTF. The entire variable domain, with the rest obtained from reference TRBV19 and TRBJ1-2, is as follows: DGGITQSPKYLFRKEGQNVTLSCEQNLNHDAMYWYRQDPGQGLRLIYYSQIVNDFQKGDIAEGYSVSREKKESFPLTVTSAQKNPTAFYLCASSIDRGMSGYTFGSGTRLTVV.

This clonotype has a handful of counts. This chain links TRBV4-3 with TRBJ2-7, with TRBD2 matching over 8 bases. V lost 8 bases and J lost 7; bases outside the gene matches: 10. CDR1 and CDR2 (germline): LGHNA, YSLEER. The CDR3 is made up of 13 amino acids. The CDR3 coding sequence is TGCGCCAGCGCTGGACTAGCTACCGGGGAGCAGTACTTC. This gives the protein CASAGLATGEQYF.

Turning to this clonotype: One end of the junction is discordant with germline, which a read error may explain. The genes are TRBV29-1 and TRBJ1-2; D may be TRBD1 (6 bases). The CDR3 covers 14 residues. CDR1 is SQVTM, CDR2 ANQGSEA, per germline. The CDR3 bases are TGCAGCGTTCAAGACAGGCGTTCTAACTATGGCTACACCTTC. As protein: CSVQDRRSNYGYTF. The variable domain in full, completed from reference TRBV29-1 and TRBJ1-2, reads SAVISQKPSRDICQRGTSLTIQCQVDSQVTMMFWYRQQPGQSLTLIATANQGSEATYESGFVIDKFPISRPNLTFSTLTVSNMSPEDSSIYLCSVQDRRSNYGYTFGSGTRLTVV.

The chain recombines TRBV20-1 with TRBJ1-5; TRBD1 agrees at 7 bases. The V and J ends lost 4 bases and 1 base, in that order; junction bases with no gene match: 4. The CDR3 has 14 residues. Per the germline V gene, CDR1 is DFQATT and CDR2 is SNEGSKA (reference sequence). Here the CDR3 DNA reads TGCAGTGCTAACAGGGGTTTCAGCAATCAGCCCCAGCATTTT. Amino acids: CSANRGFSNQPQHF.

The sample holds a few counts of this clonotype. The rearrangement links TRBV19 to TRBJ1-1; a weak D match, TRBD1 (6 bases). Germline V CDR1 and CDR2: LNHDA, SQIVND (reference sequence). Trimming took off 5 bases at V and 1 base at J, with 20 bases between the two ends. The CDR3 is made up of 17 amino acids. The CDR3 sequence is CASSARQVTKENTEAFF. Here the CDR3 DNA reads TGTGCCAGTAGTGCTCGACAGGTGACGAAAGAGAACACTGAAGCTTTCTTT.